Listed below are T cell receptor beta chains from one sample, sequenced in a study of cytomegalovirus exposure and HLA in healthy donors. Assay used: immunoSEQ multiplex PCR; TCRdb lists only in-frame clones, some missing. This sample lists approximately 190,000 clones; its ten largest clones have 6.5%. The sequenced sample consisted of PBMCs. These TCRs come from a man aged 25-45 years in good health and CMV-seronegative. Each CDR3 is given with its conserved first and last residue. D genes are given only for firm matches.

J gene	D gene	V gene	CDR3 DNA	CDR3 protein
TRBJ2-1	.	TRBV11-3	TGTGCCAGCAGCGCCCAACTAATCTACAATGAGCAGTTCTTC	CASSAQLIYNEQFF
TRBJ2-1	.	TRBV5-1	TGCGCCAGCAGCATCCGTGCCCAGGGCAATGAGCAGTTCTTC	CASSIRAQGNEQFF
TRBJ1-2	TRBD1	TRBV7-9	TGTGCCAGCAGCATTCTCGGGACAGACAAGGTGGATGGCTACACCTTC	CASSILGTDKVDGYTF
TRBJ2-3	TRBD2	TRBV10-1	TGCGCCAGCAGTGAGTCGGTGACTAGCGGATCTAGCACAGATACGCAGTATTTT	CASSESVTSGSSTDTQYF
TRBJ2-1	TRBD2	TRBV19	TGTGCCAGTAGATTCCAGAGCGGGGGGGCCGGAGAGCAGTTCTTC	CASRFQSGGAGEQFF
TRBJ1-2	.	TRBV7-9	TGTGCCAGCAGCTTAGTATTCAGGGATCAGTACTATGGCTACACCTTC	CASSLVFRDQYYGYTF
TRBJ1-1	.	TRBV5-1	TGCGCCAGCAGCGCAGGACAGCGAATGAACACTGAAGCTTTCTTT	CASSAGQRMNTEAFF
TRBJ2-1	.	TRBV29-1	TGCAGCGTTGAAGATTCGAGCGGCAGTGAGCAGTTCTTC	CSVEDSSGSEQFF
TRBJ2-7	.	TRBV28	TGTGCCAGCAGTTTATGGCGGGACTACGAGCAGTACTTC	CASSLWRDYEQYF
TRBJ2-2	.	TRBV7-6	TGTGCCAGCAGCTCCCACAGGGACGGGGAGCTGTTTTTT	CASSSHRDGELFF
TRBJ2-7	TRBD2	TRBV11-2	TGTGCCAGCAGCTCTAGCGGGGCGAGCTCCTACGAGCAGTACTTC	CASSSSGASSYEQYF
TRBJ1-1	TRBD1	TRBV19	TGTGCCAGCGCCGGGACAGGGACTGAAGCTTTCTTT	CASAGTGTEAFF
TRBJ2-3	TRBD1	TRBV4-2	TGTGCCAGCAGCCCGCGGGACAGGGATGCAGATACGCAGTATTTT	CASSPRDRDADTQYF
TRBJ1-5	TRBD1	TRBV25-1	TGTGCCAGCAGTGAATCGATCCCGGGACAGGGTAGCAATCAGCCCCAGCATTTT	CASSESIPGQGSNQPQHF
TRBJ1-4	.	TRBV6-5	TGTGCCAGCAGTTACCAGGTGGCTAATGAAAAACTGTTTTTT	CASSYQVANEKLFF
TRBJ2-2	.	TRBV5-1	TGCGCCAGCAGCTTGGGGACAGTGAACACCGGGGAGCTGTTTTTT	CASSLGTVNTGELFF
TRBJ1-1	.	TRBV5-1	TGCGCCAGCAGGAGAGGGCAGCTGAACACTGAAGCTTTCTTT	CASRRGQLNTEAFF
TRBJ1-1	TRBD1	TRBV30	TGTGCCTGGGACAGGGTGGGGAATGAAGCTTTCTTT	CAWDRVGNEAFF
TRBJ1-5	TRBD1	TRBV19	TGTGCCAGTATGAAGGACAGGCGTAGATCTCAGCCCCAGCATTTT	CASMKDRRRSQPQHF
TRBJ2-4	TRBD1	TRBV7-2	TGTGCCAGCAGCATGAGGACAGGGGGTCAAAACATTCAGTACTTC	CASSMRTGGQNIQYF
TRBJ1-1	TRBD1	TRBV6-5	TGTGCCAGCAGTTGGGACAGAGCAACGGCGGAAGCTTTCTTT	CASSWDRATAEAFF
TRBJ2-7	TRBD1	TRBV7-8	TGTGCCAGCAGCTCAGTGGACAGGAGCTCCTACGAGCAGTACTTC	CASSSVDRSSYEQYF
TRBJ1-2	.	TRBV11-3	TGTGCCAGCAGCTTCGATTCCGACAGGTCCTATGGCTACACCTTC	CASSFDSDRSYGYTF
TRBJ1-1	.	TRBV28	TGTGCCACGTGGAGGATGAACACTGAAGCTTTCTTT	CATWRMNTEAFF
TRBJ1-6	.	TRBV7-2	TGTGCCAGCAGCCAAGGCGGGACCCCTGTATTTAATTCACCCCTCCACTTT	CASSQGGTPVFNSPLHF
TRBJ2-1	TRBD2	TRBV19	TGTGCCAGTACCCCCCCACCGGGGAGGGAAAACTACAATGAGCAGTTCTTC	CASTPPPGRENYNEQFF
TRBJ2-7	TRBD1	TRBV5-4	TGTGCCAGCAGCTTGGCGGTGCAGGGGGAGAAATACGAGCAGTACTTC	CASSLAVQGEKYEQYF
TRBJ1-2	TRBD1	TRBV6-5	TGTGCCAGCAGTCAACAGGGGGCGCATGGCTACACCTTC	CASSQQGAHGYTF
TRBJ2-1	.	TRBV30	TGTGCCTGGAGTGTTGGAAGCGGGTCCCACAATGAGCAGTTCTTC	CAWSVGSGSHNEQFF
TRBJ2-3	.	TRBV18	TGTGCCAGCTCACTCCGACAGAGGATCCCAGATACGCAGTATTTT	CASSLRQRIPDTQYF
TRBJ1-1	.	TRBV27	TGTGCCAGCAGTTTAAGCCGGGGGGCCGGCGGCACTGAAGCTTTCTTT	CASSLSRGAGGTEAFF
TRBJ1-5	TRBD1	TRBV9	TGTGCCAGCAGCGTAGGGACAGGGATGTCTCAGCCCCAGCATTTT	CASSVGTGMSQPQHF
TRBJ1-5	.	TRBV28	TGTGCCAGCAGTCAAATACAGGGCGATCAGCCCCAGCATTTT	CASSQIQGDQPQHF
TRBJ2-3	TRBD2	TRBV7-9	TGTGCCAGCACCCCCCCCGGGGGGGCCACGCAGTATTTT	CASTPPGGATQYF
TRBJ1-2	TRBD1	TRBV29-1	TGCAGCGTTGGGTCTCCGGGACAGGGGAAAGATGGCTACACCTTC	CSVGSPGQGKDGYTF
TRBJ1-5	TRBD1	TRBV29-1	TGCAGCGTTGAGGGACAGGGAAATCAGCCCCAGCATTTT	CSVEGQGNQPQHF
TRBJ2-5	.	TRBV5-1	TGCGCCAGCAGCCCCGGCGGGACAGCTCAAGAGACCCAGTACTTC	CASSPGGTAQETQYF
TRBJ1-1	TRBD1	TRBV6-5	TGTGCCAGCAGACAGGGGTGGTTTGCTTTCTTT	CASRQGWFAFF
TRBJ2-7	TRBD1	TRBV9	TGTGCCAGCAGCGTAGGGACAGGGTTATCCTACGAGCAGTACTTC	CASSVGTGLSYEQYF
TRBJ2-1	.	TRBV9	TGTGCCAGCAGCGTGCGGGGCGATGAGCAGTTCTTC	CASSVRGDEQFF
TRBJ2-5	TRBD2	TRBV10-3	TGTGCCATCAGTGAACCGGACCTGGCTAGCGGGAGAATTTACCCCCATGGAGAGACCCAGTACTTC	CAISEPDLASGRIYPHGETQYF
TRBJ2-7	TRBD1	TRBV5-4	TGTGCCAGCAGCTTGGGACAGGGAAGGGCCTACGAGCAGTACTTC	CASSLGQGRAYEQYF
TRBJ2-1	TRBD2	TRBV5-1	TGCGCCAGCAGCGTGACTAGCGGGAGGGCCAATGAGCAGTTCTTC	CASSVTSGRANEQFF
TRBJ1-4	.	TRBV30	TGTGCCTGGAGCGGGGCTAATGAAAAACTGTTTTTT	CAWSGANEKLFF
TRBJ1-5	.	TRBV6-6	TGTGCCAGCCGAACAGGGAATAGCAATCAGCCCCAGCATTTT	CASRTGNSNQPQHF
TRBJ1-1	.	TRBV10-2	TGCGCCAGCAGTGATGTTCGAGGTTATGACACTGAAGCTTTCTTT	CASSDVRGYDTEAFF
TRBJ1-1	.	TRBV25-1	TGTGCCAGCAGTGGTACAGGGAGTTCGAACACTGAAGCTTTCTTT	CASSGTGSSNTEAFF
TRBJ2-1	TRBD2	TRBV5-1	TGCGCCAGCAGCTCGGATGGACTAGCGGACATATACAATGAGCAGTTCTTC	CASSSDGLADIYNEQFF
TRBJ2-1	.	TRBV10-3	TGTGCCATCAGTCAAGTCCCCCTACCCGGGGCCTACAATGAGCAGTTCTTC	CAISQVPLPGAYNEQFF
TRBJ2-1	TRBD2	TRBV7-3	TGTGCCAGCAGCTTATCCGGGGTAACGGGGGGAGAGCAGTTCTTC	CASSLSGVTGGEQFF
TRBJ1-6	.	TRBV30	TGTGCCTGGAGTCGTAGTCAGGCCTCTGAATCACCCCTCCACTTT	CAWSRSQASESPLHF
TRBJ2-1	.	TRBV5-1	TGCGCCAGCAGCCCCCAGCCGGAGCTTGACAATGAGCAGTTCTTC	CASSPQPELDNEQFF
TRBJ1-4	.	TRBV29-1	TGCAGCGTTGAAACAGGAATTAATGAAAAACTGTTTTTT	CSVETGINEKLFF
TRBJ1-5	TRBD1	TRBV10-1	TGCGCCAGCAGTCCCAGACCGACAGGGGAAAATCAGCCCCAGCATTTT	CASSPRPTGENQPQHF
TRBJ2-1	.	TRBV19	TGTGCCAGTACCAACCGTGGCGGGGCTTCCTACAATGAGCAGTTCTTC	CASTNRGGASYNEQFF
TRBJ2-7	TRBD2	TRBV13	TGTGCCAGCAGCTTAGCTGGGACTAGCGGGATTTCCTACGAGCAGTACTTC	CASSLAGTSGISYEQYF
TRBJ1-2	.	TRBV6-1	TGTGCCAGCAGTGCACCTACACAGGGTTCGAATGGCTACACCTTC	CASSAPTQGSNGYTF